Listed below are T cell receptor beta chains from one sample, sequenced in a study of CD8+ T cells in alopecia areata. Method: immunoSEQ multiplex PCR; TCRdb's copy keeps in-frame clones and lacks some. This sample carries a few hundred thousand clones, less than 45% of them seen once, and the ten largest clones take roughly 2.6%. Sequenced material: CD4+ T cells sorted from blood, taken at approximately week 36, from a patient treated with tofacitinib. The receptors shown here come from a human donor with alopecia areata. Each CDR3 is given with its conserved first and last residue. A D gene is named only where the DNA matches it firmly. The listing skips clone size in some rows; elsewhere it reads once, few, many or a size class.

CDR3aa | CDR3nt | abundance | v_gene | d_gene | j_gene
CASSLAPGANTQYF | TGTGCTAGCAGCTTAGCTCCGGGGGCAAATACGCAGTATTTT | few | TRBV7-7 | - | TRBJ2-3
CSVERRIGGAYNEQFF | TGCAGCGTTGAAAGGCGGATAGGGGGCGCTTACAATGAGCAGTTCTTC | few | TRBV29-1 | TRBD1 | TRBJ2-1
CASSYSADNYGYTF | TGTGCCAGCAGTTACTCGGCCGATAACTATGGCTACACCTTC | - | TRBV6-5 | - | TRBJ1-2
CAWSSGGAGETQYF | TGTGCCTGGAGTAGTGGGGGCGCAGGGGAGACCCAGTACTTC | few | TRBV30 | - | TRBJ2-5
CASSFGTGGADEQFF | TGCGCCAGCAGCTTCGGGACAGGGGGTGCAGATGAGCAGTTCTTC | - | TRBV5-1 | TRBD1 | TRBJ2-1
CASSFGQPNTGELFF | TGCGCCAGCAGCTTTGGGCAGCCGAACACCGGGGAGCTGTTTTTT | - | TRBV5-1 | - | TRBJ2-2
CASSFGSAYEQYF | TGTGCCAGCAGCTTCGGCTCTGCCTACGAGCAGTACTTC | - | TRBV11-1 | - | TRBJ2-7
CASSLLVRDPIGTF | TGTGCCAGCAGCTTATTGGTGCGGGACCCCATTGGCACCTTC | - | TRBV7-2 | - | TRBJ1-2
CASSPLRGGALRIQYF | TGCGCCAGCAGCCCCCTGAGGGGGGGGGCTTTACGCATTCAGTACTTC | - | TRBV4-1 | - | TRBJ2-4
CAWSSANYGYTF | TGTGCCTGGAGTTCGGCTAACTATGGCTACACCTTC | - | TRBV30 | - | TRBJ1-2
CASSFPDGYTF | TGTGCCAGCAGTTTTCCAGATGGCTACACCTTC | many | TRBV28 | - | TRBJ1-2
CATSRDKTGNEQFF | TGTGCCACCAGCAGAGATAAAACCGGGAATGAGCAGTTCTTC | few | TRBV15 | - | TRBJ2-1
CASTGGETQYF | TGTGCCAGCACCGGGGGTGAGACCCAGTACTTC | few | TRBV2 | - | TRBJ2-5
CASSGNSVTYEQYF | TGTGCCAGCAGTGGTAATAGCGTGACCTACGAGCAGTACTTC | few | TRBV25-1 | - | TRBJ2-7
CSVVRLAGGFNYNEQFF | TGCAGCGTTGTTAGGCTAGCGGGAGGCTTTAACTACAATGAGCAGTTCTTC | few | TRBV29-1 | TRBD2 | TRBJ2-1
CASSGGQGHEQFF | TGTGCCAGCAGTGGGGGACAGGGGCATGAGCAGTTCTTC | - | TRBV2 | TRBD1 | TRBJ2-1
CAWNRVGFGTDTQYF | TGTGCCTGGAATAGGGTTGGGTTCGGCACAGATACGCAGTATTTT | - | TRBV30 | - | TRBJ2-3
CASSLTPRSSYEQYF | TGTGCCAGCAGTTTAACCCCGCGGAGCTCCTACGAGCAGTACTTC | - | TRBV28 | - | TRBJ2-7
CASTSLGQRVAEAFF | TGTGCCAGTACCTCCCTGGGACAGAGAGTTGCTGAAGCTTTCTTT | few | TRBV19 | TRBD1 | TRBJ1-1
CAWRQGSSYEQYF | TGTGCCTGGAGACAGGGATCCTCCTACGAGCAGTACTTC | - | TRBV30 | - | TRBJ2-7
CASIRREAFF | TGTGCCAGCATTCGACGAGAAGCTTTCTTT | - | TRBV25-1 | - | TRBJ1-1
CASKDRSSQPQHF | TGTGCCAGTAAAGACAGGTCCAGTCAGCCCCAGCATTTT | - | TRBV6-6 | - | TRBJ1-5
CASSLRGRYNQPQHF | TGTGCCAGCAGTTTACGGGGGCGGTACAATCAGCCCCAGCATTTT | few | TRBV28 | - | TRBJ1-5
CSVSGWAAGGRQGPNTEAFF | TGCAGCGTGTCCGGCTGGGCTGCAGGGGGTAGACAGGGTCCGAACACTGAAGCTTTCTTT | few | TRBV29-1 | TRBD1 | TRBJ1-1
CASSGRGSHYEQYF | TGTGCCAGCAGTGGGAGGGGATCCCACTACGAGCAGTACTTC | - | TRBV27 | TRBD2 | TRBJ2-7
CSVEGRPTGELFF | TGCAGCGTTGAAGGACGCCCCACCGGGGAGCTGTTTTTT | - | TRBV29-1 | - | TRBJ2-2
CASSSTGTPNQPQHF | TGCGCCAGCAGCTCTACAGGGACCCCCAATCAGCCCCAGCATTTT | few | TRBV5-1 | - | TRBJ1-5
CASSLGRDQPQHF | TGCGCCAGCAGCTTGGGACGAGATCAGCCCCAGCATTTT | - | TRBV5-1 | - | TRBJ1-5
CASSRTGTSGATDTQYF | TGTGCCAGCAGCCGTACCGGGACTAGCGGGGCCACAGATACGCAGTATTTT | - | TRBV7-8 | TRBD2 | TRBJ2-3
CASSLRFAGELFF | TGTGCCAGCAGCCTACGTTTCGCCGGGGAGCTGTTTTTT | - | TRBV7-2 | - | TRBJ2-2
CASSLGVGLAKNIQYF | TGCGCCAGCAGCTTGGGCGTGGGCCTAGCCAAAAACATTCAGTACTTC | few | TRBV5-1 | - | TRBJ2-4
CSVSRYNEQFF | TGCAGCGTATCCCGTTACAATGAGCAGTTCTTC | - | TRBV29-1 | - | TRBJ2-1
CASSQDSATYTQYF | TGCGCCAGCAGCCAAGATAGTGCTACCTATACGCAGTATTTT | - | TRBV4-1 | - | TRBJ2-3
CASSENRGANQPQHF | TGTGCCAGCAGTGAAAACAGGGGGGCCAATCAGCCCCAGCATTTT | - | TRBV6-1 | TRBD1 | TRBJ1-5
CASSSLYEQYF | TGTGCCAGCAGCTCCCTCTACGAGCAGTACTTC | - | TRBV7-2 | - | TRBJ2-7
CASSDRAPEYF | TGTGCCAGCAGCGACCGGGCTCCAGAGTACTTC | - | TRBV2 | - | TRBJ2-7
CASISGTSGSHEQYF | TGTGCCAGCATTTCGGGGACTAGCGGGAGCCACGAGCAGTACTTC | - | TRBV28 | TRBD2 | TRBJ2-7
CASSSSGSREQYF | TGCGCCAGCAGCTCTAGCGGGAGTCGCGAGCAGTACTTC | - | TRBV5-1 | TRBD2 | TRBJ2-7
CASSDRRQGSYEQYF | TGTGCCAGCAGCGACCGAAGACAGGGGTCTTACGAGCAGTACTTC | - | TRBV21-1 | - | TRBJ2-7
CASSLVYGSSYEQYF | TGTGCCAGCAGCTTAGTGTACGGGAGCTCCTACGAGCAGTACTTC | - | TRBV11-2 | - | TRBJ2-7
CAGGTGPFGANVLTF | TGTGCAGGGGGGACGGGTCCCTTTGGGGCCAACGTCCTGACTTTC | few | TRBV2 | - | TRBJ2-6
CASSSSGQETQYF | TGTGCCAGCAGTAGTAGCGGTCAAGAGACCCAGTACTTC | - | TRBV6-5 | - | TRBJ2-5
CSVVQGAEYGYTF | TGCAGCGTCGTTCAGGGGGCTGAGTATGGCTACACCTTC | few | TRBV29-1 | TRBD1 | TRBJ1-2
CASSRRWTSGYSYEQYF | TGTGCCAGCAGCCGTAGATGGACTAGCGGGTACTCCTACGAGCAGTACTTC | - | TRBV7-2 | TRBD2 | TRBJ2-7
CASRPRVLCPFF | TGTGCAAGTCGCCCTCGAGTGTTGTGTCCCTTCTTC | few | TRBV12-2 | - | TRBJ2-1
CASSAEQFF | TGTGCCAGCAGTGCTGAGCAGTTCTTC | few | TRBV2 | - | TRBJ2-1
CSARGGETQYF | TGCAGTGCCAGGGGAGGAGAGACCCAGTACTTC | few | TRBV20-1 | - | TRBJ2-5
CASEDPTGELFF | TGCGCCAGCGAAGATCCTACCGGGGAGCTGTTTTTT | - | TRBV5-1 | - | TRBJ2-2
CASSSGLAGVRTDTQYF | TGCGCCAGCAGCTCCGGACTAGCGGGAGTTCGTACAGATACGCAGTATTTT | - | TRBV5-1 | TRBD2 | TRBJ2-3
CASSLGDAGVGEQYF | TGCGCCAGCAGCTTGGGAGACGCAGGGGTTGGCGAGCAGTACTTC | - | TRBV5-1 | - | TRBJ2-7
CASRRDSEKLFF | TGTGCCAGTAGACGGGACTCCGAAAAACTGTTTTTT | many | TRBV19 | - | TRBJ1-4
CASTRTSGQETQYF | TGTGCCAGCACCCGGACTAGCGGCCAAGAGACCCAGTACTTC | - | TRBV2 | TRBD2 | TRBJ2-5
CSVEEPGAPWEQYF | TGCAGCGTTGAAGAACCCGGTGCTCCCTGGGAGCAGTACTTC | once | TRBV29-1 | - | TRBJ2-7
CASSPTREGWGEQYF | TGTGCCAGCAGCCCCACCCGGGAGGGTTGGGGCGAGCAGTACTTC | - | TRBV4-2 | TRBD2 | TRBJ2-7
CASSHGQGDTDTQYF | TGCGCCAGCAGCCACGGACAGGGAGACACAGATACGCAGTATTTT | - | TRBV4-3 | TRBD1 | TRBJ2-3
CASTEAGVGIQYF | TGCGCCAGCACAGAGGCGGGAGTAGGTATTCAGTACTTC | - | TRBV5-1 | TRBD2 | TRBJ2-4
CSVRQGNYGYTF | TGCAGCGTCAGACAGGGGAACTATGGCTACACCTTC | - | TRBV29-1 | TRBD1 | TRBJ1-2